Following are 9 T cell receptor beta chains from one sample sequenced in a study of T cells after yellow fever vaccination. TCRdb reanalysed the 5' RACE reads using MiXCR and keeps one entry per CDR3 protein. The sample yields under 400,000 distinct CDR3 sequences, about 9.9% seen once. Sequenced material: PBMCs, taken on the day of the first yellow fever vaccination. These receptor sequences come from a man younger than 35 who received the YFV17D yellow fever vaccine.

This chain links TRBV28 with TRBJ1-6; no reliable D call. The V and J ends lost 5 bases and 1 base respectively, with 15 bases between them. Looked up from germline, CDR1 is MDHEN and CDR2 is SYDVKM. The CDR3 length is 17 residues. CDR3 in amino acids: CASSTLSISSYNSPLHF. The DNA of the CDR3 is TGTGCCAGCAGTACGCTTTCCATTTCTTCCTATAATTCACCCCTCCACTTT. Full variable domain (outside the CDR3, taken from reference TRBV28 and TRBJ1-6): DVKVTQSSRYLVKRTGEKVFLECVQDMDHENMFWYRQDPGLGLRLIYFSYDVKMKEKGDIPEGYSVSREKKERFSLILESASTNQTSMYLCASSTLSISSYNSPLHFGNGTRLTVT.

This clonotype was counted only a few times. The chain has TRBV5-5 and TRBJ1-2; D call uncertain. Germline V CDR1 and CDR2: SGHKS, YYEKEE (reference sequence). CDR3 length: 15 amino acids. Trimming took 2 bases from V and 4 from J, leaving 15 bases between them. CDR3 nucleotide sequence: TGTGCCAGCAGCTTTACACTCCCCTGGGGCTATGGCTACACCTTC. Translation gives CASSFTLPWGYGYTF.

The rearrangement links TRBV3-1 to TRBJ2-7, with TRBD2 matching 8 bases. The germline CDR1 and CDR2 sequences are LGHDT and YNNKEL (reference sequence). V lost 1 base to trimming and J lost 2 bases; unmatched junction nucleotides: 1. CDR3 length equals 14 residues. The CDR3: CASSQGRGAYEQYV. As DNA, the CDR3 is TGTGCCAGCAGCCAAGGGCGGGGGGCCTACGAGCAGTACGTC.

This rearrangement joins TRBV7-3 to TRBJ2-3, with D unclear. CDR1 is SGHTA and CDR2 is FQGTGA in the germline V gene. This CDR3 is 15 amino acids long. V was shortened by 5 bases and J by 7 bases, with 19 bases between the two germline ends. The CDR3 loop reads CASSLTPHTTNTQYF. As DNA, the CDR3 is TGTGCCAGCAGCCTGACTCCACACACTACGAATACGCAGTATTTT.

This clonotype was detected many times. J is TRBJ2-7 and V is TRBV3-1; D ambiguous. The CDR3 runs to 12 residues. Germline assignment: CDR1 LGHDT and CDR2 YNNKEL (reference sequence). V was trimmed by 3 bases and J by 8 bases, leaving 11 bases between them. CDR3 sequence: CASSHESRQQYF. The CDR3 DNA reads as TGTGCCAGCAGCCATGAGAGCAGGCAGCAGTACTTC.

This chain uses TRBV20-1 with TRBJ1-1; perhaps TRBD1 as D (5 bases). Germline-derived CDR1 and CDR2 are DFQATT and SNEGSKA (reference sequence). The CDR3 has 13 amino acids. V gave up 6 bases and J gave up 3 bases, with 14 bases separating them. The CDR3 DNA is TGCAGTGCCGCAGTGGGGGTTTACACTGAAGCTTTCTTT. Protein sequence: CSAAVGVYTEAFF.

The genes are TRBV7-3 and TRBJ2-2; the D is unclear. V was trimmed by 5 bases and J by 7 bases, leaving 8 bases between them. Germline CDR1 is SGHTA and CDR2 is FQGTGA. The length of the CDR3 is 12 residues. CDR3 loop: CASSLLRGELFF. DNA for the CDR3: TGTGCCAGCAGCCTACTTCGCGGGGAGCTGTTTTTT. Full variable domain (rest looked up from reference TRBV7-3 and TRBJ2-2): GAGVSQTPSNKVTEKGKYVELRCDPISGHTALYWYRQSLGQGPEFLIYFQGTGAADDSGLPNDRFFAVRPEGSVSTLKIQRTERGDSAVYLCASSLLRGELFFGEGSRLTVL.

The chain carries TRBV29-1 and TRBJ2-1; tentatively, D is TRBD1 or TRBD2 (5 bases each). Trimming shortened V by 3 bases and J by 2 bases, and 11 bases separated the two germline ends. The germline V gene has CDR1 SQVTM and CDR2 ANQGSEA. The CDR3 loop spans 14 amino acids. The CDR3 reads CSVELGATYNEQFF. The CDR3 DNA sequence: TGCAGCGTTGAGCTCGGGGCAACCTACAATGAGCAGTTCTTC.

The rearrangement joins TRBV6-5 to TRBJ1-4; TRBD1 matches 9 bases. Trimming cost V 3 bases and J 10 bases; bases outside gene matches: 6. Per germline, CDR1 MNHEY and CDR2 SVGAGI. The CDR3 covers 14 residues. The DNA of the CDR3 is TGTGCCAGCAGTTATTTGGGACAGGGCGGAAAACTGTTTTTT. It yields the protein CASSYLGQGGKLFF.